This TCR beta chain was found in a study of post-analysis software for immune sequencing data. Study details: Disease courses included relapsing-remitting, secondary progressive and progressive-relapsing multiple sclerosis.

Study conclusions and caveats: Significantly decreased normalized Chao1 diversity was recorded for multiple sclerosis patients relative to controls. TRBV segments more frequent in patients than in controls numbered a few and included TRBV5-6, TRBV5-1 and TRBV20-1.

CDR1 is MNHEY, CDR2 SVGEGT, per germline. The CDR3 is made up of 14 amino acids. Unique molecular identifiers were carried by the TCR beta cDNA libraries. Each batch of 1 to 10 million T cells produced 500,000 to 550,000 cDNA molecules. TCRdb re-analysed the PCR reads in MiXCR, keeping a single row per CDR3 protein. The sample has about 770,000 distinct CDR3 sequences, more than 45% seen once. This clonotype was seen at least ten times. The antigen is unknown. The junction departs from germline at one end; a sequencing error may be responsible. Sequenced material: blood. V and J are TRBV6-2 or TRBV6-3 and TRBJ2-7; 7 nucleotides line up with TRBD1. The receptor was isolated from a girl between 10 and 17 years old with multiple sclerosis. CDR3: CASSNRDRGYEQYF. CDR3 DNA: TGCGCCAGCAGCAACCGGGACAGAGGCTACGAGCAGTACTTC.